What follows is one TCR beta chain and its context. This clonotype has more than one count but fewer than ten. Its antigen remains unidentified. Nothing much larger sits one base from this clone, and base qualities are not available. This record comes from a study of Graves' ophthalmopathy and Graves' hyperthyroidism (dated by TCRdb to 2017 to 2018). About the investigation overall: Peripheral blood was collected before any treatment was given, at the time of initial diagnosis. The study used TCR beta repertoire signatures to distinguish Graves' ophthalmopathy from Graves' hyperthyroidism and to predict progression to ophthalmopathy. In total, some 130 blood samples were TCR-sequenced: around 42 ophthalmopathy, 75 hyperthyroidism and approximately 17 hyperthyroidism-to-ophthalmopathy patients. To explore V-J signatures distinguishing ophthalmopathy from hyperthyroidism, a discovery set of 100 patients (about 43 ophthalmopathy, roughly 55 stable hyperthyroidism) was enrolled. An independent validation cohort was composed of some 19 hyperthyroidism patients and about 17 patients who later progressed from hyperthyroidism to ophthalmopathy. T-cell repertoires of thyroid tissue and blood were compared in more than five hyperthyroidism patients. Once sampling was done, hyperthyroidism patients were given methimazole at a starting dose of 30 mg daily, while ophthalmopathy patients were given high-dose intravenous methylprednisolone. The 90 to 100 discovery patients were randomly divided into training and test sets at a 7:3 ratio.

V is clipped by 6 bases and J by 0 bases, and the sequence between their germline boundaries is 12 bases long. The CDR3 spans 15 residues, from the cysteine through the phenylalanine. Of the read, only the CDR3 DNA is kept; its 45 bases are in frame from base 1. As encoded in the germline V gene, CDR1 is MNHNS while CDR2 is SASEGT. The paper's findings and limits, for the study overall: In validation, the model predicted ophthalmopathy progression with more than 55% sensitivity and around 72% specificity; roughly eleven predicted patients were CT-confirmed with GO in a median of 6.5 months. Sample size was not statistically predetermined, and group allocation was not concealed from the investigators. Ophthalmopathy was separated from stable hyperthyroidism by the 13-signature model with roughly 87% sensitivity and roughly 82% specificity in cross-validation and with 80%/75% in the test set. Among expanded thyroid clonotypes with frequency above 0.001, most also showed up in blood, which suggests that blood repertoires may reflect the thyroid immune response.

TCR beta CDR3 regions were amplified from RNA transcripts for repertoire sequencing. The first round was an RT-PCR using HTBI primers with the Qiagen OneStep RT-PCR kit, and this first round was followed by a second-round multiplex PCR, then size selection and purification. Libraries were sequenced on an Illumina HiSeq2000 using paired-end 100 bp reads. On the study's bioinformatics: SOAPnuke was used to process the reads, removing any read that contained adapters or uncalled bases, had a mean Phred below 15, or lacked an exact match to the constant primer or identifier. High-quality paired reads were merged with COPE v1.2.5. Clonotypes were defined as unique nucleotide sequences and were aligned to IMGT TRB V, D and J references using MiTCR v1.1. The analysis was limited to V-J combinations with a frequency above 0.0001, which together covered just over 98% of the repertoires. For each V-J combination, a TCR clonal expansion and chaos score was defined as F50 clonal expansion divided by the chaos observed in the TCRdist matrix. Welch's t-statistics and random forest were used to reduce the features to 10 to 15 V-J combinations, which were then used as input to a naive Bayes classifier. Thyroid-blood repertoire similarity was quantified with the Morisita-Horn index. The public reads were quality trimmed at Q25 with fastp and then assembled into clones with MiXCR by TCRdb, keeping productive beta chains. Every entry covers one CDR3 protein and lists the most common genes and DNA from its rows. The V and J calls here are based on TCRdb, not the publication. In this sample the table shows more than 300,000 distinct CDR3 sequences, 15% of which occur a single time. Around 7% of the sample goes to the ten largest clones.

Hyperthyroidism was considered stable if no progression to ophthalmopathy occurred within 18 months of follow-up. Patients with hyperthyroidism were aged 18 to 65 years, had been newly diagnosed, and had a disease duration of less than 2 months. Patients with other autoimmune diseases, uncontrolled infections, pregnancy or lactation were excluded from the study. Diagnosis relied on clinical symptoms, serum thyroxine, TRAb, thyroid ultrasound and orbital computed tomography. Ficoll-Paque density gradient centrifugation was used to isolate PBMCs from about 9 ml of fresh peripheral blood. Trizol reagent was used to extract the total RNA, and its quality was then checked on an Agilent 2100 Bioanalyzer.

Rearrangement joined TRBV6-1 to TRBJ1-5; the D gene is unclear. This TCR came from a woman under 30 with stable Graves' hyperthyroidism. Donor details come from another sample of the same person, matched by shared clones. Sequencing used peripheral blood. The DNA sequence is given as TGTGCCAGCAGCTCCCAACCGATTAGCAATCAGCCCCAGCATTTT. This gives the protein CASSSQPISNQPQHF.